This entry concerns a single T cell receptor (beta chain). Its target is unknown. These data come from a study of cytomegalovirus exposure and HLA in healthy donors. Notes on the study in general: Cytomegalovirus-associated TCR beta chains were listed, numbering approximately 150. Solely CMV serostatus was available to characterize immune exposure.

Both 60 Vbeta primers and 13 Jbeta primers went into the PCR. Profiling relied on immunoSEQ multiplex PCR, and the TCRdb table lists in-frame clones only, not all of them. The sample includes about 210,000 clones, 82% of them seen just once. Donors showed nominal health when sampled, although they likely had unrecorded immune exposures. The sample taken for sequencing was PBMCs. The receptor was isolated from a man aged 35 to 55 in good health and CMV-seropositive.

The CDR3 DNA reads TGCGCCAGCAGCCAAGCTGCCCAGGGCTACGAGCAGTACGTC. Translated, it gives CASSQAAQGYEQYV. The genes are TRBV4-1 and TRBJ2-7; maybe TRBD1 (5 bases). Germline V gives CDR1 MGHRA, CDR2 YSYEKL. V dropped 1 base and J dropped 3 bases, with 10 bases sitting between them. The CDR3 is 14 amino acids.